The 19 T cell receptor beta chains in this list originate from one sample, sequenced in a study of blood T cell repertoires in COVID-19. TCRdb's copy holds only in-frame clones and misses some; the assay was immunoSEQ multiplex PCR. The sample has about 24,000 clones, 82% seen once. Sequenced sample: peripheral blood. The receptors were gathered from a human donor in a cohort sampled during active COVID-19.

This clone has a single count. The genes are TRBV13 and TRBJ1-3; D is ambiguous. Trimming removed 5 bases from V and 4 bases from J, with 12 bases in between. The CDR3 is 14 residues long. Germline assignment: CDR1 PRHDT and CDR2 FYEKMQ (reference sequence). The CDR3, as DNA: TGTGCCAGCAGCCCGGGGTCCCTCGGAAACACCATATATTTT. Translating gives CASSPGSLGNTIYF. The whole variable domain, filled in from reference TRBV13 and TRBJ1-3, reads AAGVIQSPRHLIKEKRETATLKCYPIPRHDTVYWYQQGPGQDPQFLISFYEKMQSDKGSIPDRFSAQQFSDYHSELNMSSLELGDSALYFCASSPGSLGNTIYFGEGSWLTVV.

In its sample, this clone was seen once. This chain connects TRBV11-3 to TRBJ2-5; D is uncertain. The CDR3 loop spans 14 amino acids. CDR1 and CDR2 from the germline V gene are SGHNT and YENEEA. The V gene lost 3 bases and the J gene lost 2 bases, with 10 bases spanning the gap. CDR3 coding DNA: TGTGCCAGCAGCTTTAGAAGAGTACAAGAGACCCAGTACTTC. Amino acid sequence: CASSFRRVQETQYF.

This clone appeared once. The rearrangement joins TRBV9 to TRBJ2-5; weak D call: TRBD2 (7 bases). The V end lost 1 base, the J end lost 3 bases, and 19 bases lay between the germline ends. Germline CDR1 is SGDLS and CDR2 is YYNGEE. The CDR3 has 17 amino acids. CDR3 amino acids: CASSVPKGGGAEETQYF. As DNA, the CDR3 is TGTGCCAGCAGCGTACCCAAAGGTGGGGGGGCCGAAGAGACCCAGTACTTC.

This clone was recorded once. The CDR3 DNA reads as TGTGCCAGCAGTGACAATAGGGGCAGGGGTCCCTACAATGAGCAGTTCTTC. Protein sequence: CASSDNRGRGPYNEQFF. The chain employs TRBV6-1 and TRBJ2-1, with D possibly TRBD1 on 6 matching bases. The germline V gene has CDR1 MNHNS and CDR2 SASEGT. Trimming left V 3 bases short and J 2 bases short, with 17 bases between. This CDR3 spans 17 amino acids.

With respect to this clone: Its ends do not fully match the called genes, so a read error is possible. The gene calls are TRBV6-1 and TRBJ1-5, with D unclear. In germline, CDR1 is MNHNS, CDR2 SASEGT. The CDR3 is made up of 14 amino acids. The chain's CDR3 is CASNERYSNQPQHF. CDR3 DNA: TGTGCCAGCAATGAACGGTATAGCAATCAGCCCCAGCATTTT.

This clone was seen more than once but under ten times. The chain combines TRBV6-2 or TRBV6-3 with TRBJ1-5; no clear D. Germline CDR1 and CDR2: MNHEY and SVGEGT. The CDR3 is made up of 17 amino acids. V was pared by 0 bases and J by 2 bases, with 14 bases between. CDR3 residues: CASSYSEGGFGNQPQHF. The CDR3 DNA follows: TGTGCCAGCAGTTACTCAGAGGGCGGCTTCGGCAATCAGCCCCAGCATTTT.

The V gene is TRBV24-1, the J gene TRBJ2-1, with 8 bases identical to TRBD2. With V trimmed by 3 bases and J by 10 bases, 7 bases remained unmatched. The V gene's germline CDR1 is KGHDR and CDR2 SFDVKD. CDR3 length: 14 residues. The CDR3 spells CATSDVLAGNEQFF. CDR3 coding DNA: TGTGCCACCAGTGATGTCTTAGCGGGGAACGAGCAGTTCTTC.

The count of this clone is one. The V call is TRBV7-6, the J call TRBJ2-2; D may be TRBD1 (7 bases). This CDR3 has 13 residues. V was pared by 7 bases and J by 4 bases, with 10 bases between. Looked up from germline, CDR1 is SGHVS and CDR2 is FNYEAQ. The DNA for the CDR3 is TGTGCCAGCAACAGGGGAGGCACCGGGGAGCTGTTTTTT. Its translation is CASNRGGTGELFF.

The chain links TRBV27 to TRBJ1-2, with D possibly matching TRBD1 (5 bases). The CDR3 runs 13 residues. Germline-derived CDR1 and CDR2 are MNHEY and SMNVEV (reference sequence). Trimming took off 5 bases at V and 4 bases at J, with 11 bases between the two ends. The CDR3 region is CASSMTATYGYTF. The CDR3 coding sequence is TGTGCCAGCAGTATGACAGCCACCTATGGCTACACCTTC.

The rearrangement uses TRBV5-1 and TRBJ2-7; 12 bases agree with TRBD1. After removal of 0 bases from V and 6 bases from J, the junction contained 7 bases not matched to a gene. This CDR3 region has 16 residues. Germline V gene lookup returns CDR1 SGHRS and CDR2 YFSETQ. Written as DNA, the CDR3 is TGCGCCAGCAGCTTGGTGGGACAGGGGGCCCTTCGCGAGCAGTACTTC. Its translation is CASSLVGQGALREQYF.

This clone occurred a few times. The chain employs TRBV6-5 and TRBJ2-1; TRBD2 aligns across 8 bases. From germline, CDR1 is MNHEY and CDR2 SVGAGI. The CDR3 runs 16 residues. V lost 0 bases to trimming and J lost 3 bases; unmatched junction nucleotides: 4. CDR3 DNA sequence: TGTGCCAGCAGTTACTCGGCGGGGGGTAACTACAATGAGCAGTTCTTC. It yields the protein CASSYSAGGNYNEQFF.

In its sample, this clone was seen a few times. This chain uses TRBV7-8 with TRBJ2-3; no clear D gene. CDR1 and CDR2 from the germline V gene are SGHVS and FQNEAQ. Trimming took 5 bases from V and 4 from J, leaving 10 bases between them. The CDR3 runs to 13 residues. The CDR3 DNA reads as TGTGCCAGCAGCGCTAGAGAGGCAGATACGCAGTATTTT. Translating it yields CASSAREADTQYF.

This clone showed up just a few times. The gene calls are TRBV28 and TRBJ2-7; TRBD1 matches at 8 bases. CDR1 and CDR2 (germline): MDHEN, SYDVKM. CDR3 size: 14 residues. The J segment lost 5 bases and the V segment lost 5 bases, leaving 8 bases of the junction unmatched. The CDR3 reads CASSLGQGPHEQYF. The DNA of the CDR3 is TGTGCCAGCAGTCTTGGACAGGGCCCCCACGAGCAGTACTTC.

The CDR3 here is CASSYSTQGPGYTF. The CDR3 DNA is TGTGCCAGCAGTTACTCGACTCAGGGGCCGGGCTACACCTTC. This chain links TRBV6-2 or TRBV6-3 with TRBJ1-2; TRBD1 is a possible D gene (6 bases). This CDR3 has 14 amino acids. The V end lost 0 bases, the J end lost 8 bases, and 13 bases lay between the germline ends. Germline CDR1 reads MNHEY; CDR2 reads SVGEGT.

This clone was seen only once. This sequence joins TRBV12-3 or TRBV12-4 and TRBJ2-1, with a possible D match to TRBD2 (5 bases). The V end lost 5 bases, the J end lost 5 bases, and 10 bases lay between the germline ends. The CDR3 sequence is 13 residues long. The CDR3 spells CASSRASNNEQFF. For the CDR3, the DNA is TGTGCCAGCAGTAGGGCTAGCAACAATGAGCAGTTCTTC.

The chain carries TRBV5-1 and TRBJ2-7; 9 bases match TRBD2. CDR3 length equals 17 residues. After removal of 1 base from V and 3 bases from J, the junction contained 11 bases not matched to a gene. Per the germline V gene, CDR1 is SGHRS and CDR2 is YFSETQ. The CDR3: CASSLSPSGTGFYEQYF. The DNA for the CDR3 is TGCGCCAGCAGCTTGTCGCCTAGCGGGACCGGATTCTACGAGCAGTACTTC. Filled out from reference TRBV5-1 and TRBJ2-7, the complete variable domain reads KAGVTQTPRYLIKTRGQQVTLSCSPISGHRSVSWYQQTPGQGLQFLFEYFSETQRNKGNFPGRFSGRQFSNSRSEMNVSTLELGDSALYLCASSLSPSGTGFYEQYFGPGTRLTVT.

This clone occurred once. The chain couples TRBV20-1 to TRBJ2-5; D uncertain. The CDR3 runs 11 residues. V lost 1 base, J lost 4 bases, and 4 bases lay in between. The germline CDR1 and CDR2 sequences are DFQATT and SNEGSKA (reference sequence). The CDR3: CSARARETQYF. CDR3 DNA: TGCAGTGCTAGAGCCAGAGAGACCCAGTACTTC.

V gene TRBV24-1 combines with J gene TRBJ1-1, with 10 bases matching TRBD1. V trimming: 8 bases; J trimming: 4 bases; junction bases outside the gene matches: 9. Germline V gene sequence: CDR1 KGHDR, CDR2 SFDVKD. The CDR3 length is 15 residues. In DNA, the CDR3 is TGTGCCACCAAAAAGACAGGGGGCTCGCGCACTGAAGCTTTCTTT. Translating it yields CATKKTGGSRTEAFF.

This chain uses TRBV10-3 with TRBJ2-7, with 12 bases identical to TRBD2. J lost 2 bases, V lost 4 bases, and 12 bases had no gene match. Per germline, CDR1 ENHRY and CDR2 SYGVKD. This CDR3 spans 18 amino acids. DNA of the CDR3: TGTGCCATCAGTGGGGTTTGGGGTCCTAGCGGGAGGGCCTACGAGCAGTACTTC. Translation gives CAISGVWGPSGRAYEQYF.